What follows are 11 T cell receptor beta chains derived from one specimen sequenced in a study of shared clonotypes between healthy human individuals. Assay: immunoSEQ multiplex PCR; the TCRdb copy retains only in-frame clones and omits some. Of 700,000 to 950,000 clones listed, 96% are singletons. Naivety among CD8 cells was defined by CD45RO negativity and positive CCR7 selection, thereby excluding terminally differentiated effector memory CD45RA+ cells. Sample: naive CD8+ T cells sorted from blood. Source of these receptors: a man aged 25 to 40 in good health.

This chain uses TRBV5-1 with TRBJ2-5, with unresolved D. This CDR3 spans 14 amino acids. Trimming removed 0 bases from V and 0 bases from J, with 6 bases in between. CDR1 is SGHRS and CDR2 is YFSETQ in the germline V gene. Here the CDR3 reads CASSLVEYQETQYF. The CDR3 DNA is TGCGCCAGCAGCTTGGTCGAGTACCAAGAGACCCAGTACTTC.

The chain joins TRBV4-1 to TRBJ1-4; 7 bases match TRBD1. CDR1 and CDR2 from the germline V gene are MGHRA and YSYEKL. Trimming removed 1 base from V and 5 bases from J; junction bases left unmatched: 4. The CDR3 is made up of 15 amino acids. CDR3 in amino acids: CASSQAGTANEKLFF. In nucleotides, the CDR3 is TGCGCCAGCAGCCAAGCTGGGACAGCAAATGAAAAACTGTTTTTT.

The DNA for the CDR3 is TGTGCCAGCAGCTACAGTGGGAATGAGCAGTTCTTC. Translation: CASSYSGNEQFF. V usage is TRBV7-2 and J usage is TRBJ2-1; D is ambiguous. Germline loops: CDR1 SGHTA, CDR2 FQGNSA. V gave up 4 bases and J gave up 7 bases, with 8 bases separating them. This CDR3 has 12 residues.

This clone is a singleton in its sample. The chain employs TRBV28 and TRBJ2-7; D is perhaps TRBD1 (6 bases). CDR3 size: 13 residues. Trimming shortened V by 3 bases and J by 4 bases, and 10 bases separated the two germline ends. The germline gives CDR1 MDHEN, CDR2 SYDVKM. The CDR3 region has the DNA TGTGCCAGCAGTTTGAGGGGGTTGTACGAGCAGTACTTC. This encodes CASSLRGLYEQYF.

The rearrangement links TRBV2 to TRBJ2-7; maybe TRBD1 (6 bases). Germline lookup yields CDR1 SNHLY and CDR2 FYNNEI. CDR3 length equals 13 residues. Trimming took 6 bases from V and 2 from J, leaving 11 bases between them. The CDR3, as DNA: TGTGCCAGCAGCGAGGGGGTTCCCTACGAGCAGTACTTC. Its protein is CASSEGVPYEQYF.

The rearrangement joins TRBV28 to TRBJ1-2; D may be TRBD1 (6 bases). The V and J ends lost 3 bases and 5 bases respectively, with 7 bases between them. This CDR3 comprises 12 residues. Germline V gives CDR1 MDHEN, CDR2 SYDVKM. The CDR3 here is CASSLGQYGYTF. Here the CDR3 DNA reads TGTGCCAGCAGTTTGGGACAATATGGCTACACCTTC.

The chain links TRBV14 to TRBJ2-5, with TRBD2 identical over 10 bases. With 4 bases clipped from V and 2 bases from J, the junction kept 10 bases outside the gene matches. Germline assignment: CDR1 SGHDN and CDR2 FVKESK. This CDR3 region has 17 residues. CDR3 protein: CASSLGLAETYQETQYF. CDR3 DNA: TGTGCCAGCAGCCTCGGACTAGCGGAAACCTATCAAGAGACCCAGTACTTC.

This clone was observed a single time. V gene TRBV7-8 combines with J gene TRBJ2-3, with D tentatively TRBD1 or TRBD2 (5 bases each). This CDR3 has 14 residues. V lost 3 bases and J 3 bases, leaving 10 bases between the germline ends. Germline-derived CDR1 and CDR2 are SGHVS and FQNEAQ. CDR3 amino acids: CASSFRGETDTQYF. The CDR3 DNA is TGTGCCAGCAGCTTTCGAGGGGAGACAGATACGCAGTATTTT.

This chain connects TRBV7-9 to TRBJ1-2; 7 bases map to TRBD1. This CDR3 is built from 14 residues. V was clipped by 2 bases and J by 6 bases; unmatched bases: 6. Germline V CDR1 and CDR2: SEHNR, FQNEAQ (reference sequence). The CDR3, as DNA: TGTGCCAGCAGCTTACGGGGGACAGAAAATGGCTACACCTTC. Translated, it gives CASSLRGTENGYTF.

This rearrangement joins TRBV25-1 to TRBJ2-1; D is tentatively TRBD1 or TRBD2 (6 bases each). Germline V gene sequence: CDR1 MGHDK, CDR2 SYGVNS. The V end was cut by 8 bases, the J end by 7 bases, with 12 bases between. CDR3 length equals 12 residues. The CDR3 region is CASGWRGNEQFF. In DNA, the CDR3 is TGTGCCAGCGGTTGGAGGGGGAATGAGCAGTTCTTC.

This rearrangement joins TRBV30 to TRBJ2-1; 9 nucleotides agree with TRBD1. After removal of 3 bases from V and 6 bases from J, the junction contained 6 bases not matched to a gene. The CDR3 extends over 14 amino acids. Germline CDR1 GTSNPN, CDR2 SVGIG (reference sequence). The CDR3 DNA reads as TGTGCCTGGAGCTCCGGGACAGGGTCCAATGAGCAGTTCTTC. This codes for CAWSSGTGSNEQFF.